This T cell receptor beta chain was found in a study of blood T cell repertoires in COVID-19. For the study at large: There were acute and convalescent COVID-19 samples, and they came from the United States, Italy and Spain. The analysed material was cDNA or gDNA that came from T cells, B-cell-depleted T cells, or PBMCs.

In the study's own analysis: Reference gene primers were amplified, and this amplification served to estimate nucleated cell counts. This table comes from immunoSEQ multiplex PCR, and its TCRdb copy is limited to in-frame clones, with some not included. V and J calls and clone size are copied from that table; D and trimming were computed from the DNA. The table lists about 210,000 clones, 89% of them singletons. Germline V lookup: CDR1 SNHLY, CDR2 FYNNEI. There are 13 residues in the CDR3. V shed 11 bases, J shed 6 bases, and the junction held 10 bases outside the gene matches. This TCR was sampled from a woman aged 40-49 years with acute or convalescent COVID-19. Material: peripheral blood. The V and J genes are TRBV2 and TRBJ1-2, with TRBD1 identical over 9 bases. The CDR3 loop is CALGGTGRDGYTF. DNA of the CDR3: TGTGCCCTCGGCGGGACAGGGAGGGATGGCTACACCTTC.